This T cell receptor (beta chain) was sequenced in a study of OX40 agonist ivuxolimab in advanced cancers. The study's findings and limits: The average count of expanded clones was higher among CD8+ T cells than among CD4+.

Measured with immunoSEQ multiplex PCR; TCRdb has only the in-frame clones, and not every one. Seen here are about 35,000 clones, over 80% observed once, and the top ten hold approximately 1.8%. Notes on this clone: Its antigen is unidentified.

The source of this sequence is an adult with an advanced solid tumor such as melanoma, head and neck, liver or kidney cancer. The sequencing here drew on CD4+ or CD8+ T cells sorted from blood, taken in a trial of the OX40 agonist ivuxolimab.

The CDR3 protein is CASSTGLAGDEQFF. The CDR3 DNA follows: TGTGCCAGCAGCACGGGACTAGCGGGAGACGAGCAGTTCTTC. J is TRBJ2-1 and V is TRBV4-2, with 14 bases matching TRBD2. The germline gives CDR1 LGHNA, CDR2 YNFKEQ. The CDR3 is made up of 14 amino acids. Trimming removed 5 bases from V and 10 bases from J; junction bases left unmatched: 4.